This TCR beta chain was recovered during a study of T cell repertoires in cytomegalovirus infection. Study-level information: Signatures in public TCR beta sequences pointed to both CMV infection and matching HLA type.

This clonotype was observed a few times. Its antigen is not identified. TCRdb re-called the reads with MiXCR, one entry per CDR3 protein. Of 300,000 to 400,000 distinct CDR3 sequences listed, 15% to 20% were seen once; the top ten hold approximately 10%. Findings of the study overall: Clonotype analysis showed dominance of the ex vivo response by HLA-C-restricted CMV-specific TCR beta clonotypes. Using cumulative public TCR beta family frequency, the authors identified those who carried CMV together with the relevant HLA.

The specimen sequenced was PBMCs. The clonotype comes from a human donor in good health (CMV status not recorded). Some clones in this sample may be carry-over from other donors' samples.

CDR3 sequence: CSARLQGGSNQPQHF. CDR3 coding DNA: TGCAGTGCTCGACTCCAGGGGGGCAGCAATCAGCCCCAGCATTTT. This chain connects TRBV20-1 to TRBJ1-5; 7 positions agree with TRBD1. The CDR3 totals 15 residues. V gave up 5 bases and J gave up 1 base; unmatched junction bases: 8. CDR1 DFQATT and CDR2 SNEGSKA come from the germline V gene (reference sequence).